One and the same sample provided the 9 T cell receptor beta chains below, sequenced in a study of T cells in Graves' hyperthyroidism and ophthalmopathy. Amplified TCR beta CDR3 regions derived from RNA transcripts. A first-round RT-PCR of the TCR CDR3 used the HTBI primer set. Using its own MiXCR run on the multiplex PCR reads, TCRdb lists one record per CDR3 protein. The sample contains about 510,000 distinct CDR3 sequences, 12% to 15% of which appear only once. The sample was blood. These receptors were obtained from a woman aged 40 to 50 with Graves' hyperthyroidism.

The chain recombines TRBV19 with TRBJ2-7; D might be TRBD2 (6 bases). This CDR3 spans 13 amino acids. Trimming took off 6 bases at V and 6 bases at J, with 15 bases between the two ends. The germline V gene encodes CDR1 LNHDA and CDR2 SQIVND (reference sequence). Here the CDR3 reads CASSPGGGVEQYF. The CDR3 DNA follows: TGTGCCAGTAGCCCCGGGGGAGGCGTCGAGCAGTACTTC.

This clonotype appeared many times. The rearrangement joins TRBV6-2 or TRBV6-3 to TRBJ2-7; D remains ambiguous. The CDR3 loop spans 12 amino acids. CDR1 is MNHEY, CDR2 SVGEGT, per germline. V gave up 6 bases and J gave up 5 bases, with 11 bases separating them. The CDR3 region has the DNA TGTGCCAGCAGAGAGAGTACCCACGAGCAGTACTTC. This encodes CASRESTHEQYF.

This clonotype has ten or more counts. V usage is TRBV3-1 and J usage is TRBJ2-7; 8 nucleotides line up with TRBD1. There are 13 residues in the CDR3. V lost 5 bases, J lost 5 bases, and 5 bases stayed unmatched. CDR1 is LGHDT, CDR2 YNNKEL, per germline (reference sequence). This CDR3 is CASSRTGPHEQYF. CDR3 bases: TGTGCCAGCAGCAGGACAGGGCCCCACGAGCAGTACTTC.

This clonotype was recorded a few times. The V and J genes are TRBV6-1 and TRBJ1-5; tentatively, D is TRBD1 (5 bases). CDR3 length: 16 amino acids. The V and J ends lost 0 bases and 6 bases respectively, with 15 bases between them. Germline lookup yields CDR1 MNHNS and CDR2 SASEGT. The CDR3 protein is CASSEARGRAGQPQHF. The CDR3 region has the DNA TGTGCCAGCAGTGAAGCGCGGGGCAGGGCTGGTCAGCCCCAGCATTTT.

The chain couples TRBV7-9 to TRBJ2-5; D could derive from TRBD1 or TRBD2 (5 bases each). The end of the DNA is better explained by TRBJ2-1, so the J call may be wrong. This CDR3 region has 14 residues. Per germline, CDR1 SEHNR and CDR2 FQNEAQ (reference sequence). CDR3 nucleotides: TGTGCCAGCAGTCGGGACGGCCTGATAGAGACCCAGTTCTTC. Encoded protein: CASSRDGLIETQFF.

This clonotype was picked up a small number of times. The CDR3 nucleotides read TGTGCCAGCAGTTACTCGAGGGGAGACTCGCAGTTCTTC. Its protein product is CASSYSRGDSQFF. The chain couples TRBV6-5 to TRBJ2-1, with D tentatively TRBD1 or TRBD2 (5 bases each). Between the trimmed V and J ends, which lost 0 bases and 12 bases, there was a span of 12 bases. The CDR3 extends over 13 amino acids. CDR1 MNHEY and CDR2 SVGAGI come from the germline V gene.

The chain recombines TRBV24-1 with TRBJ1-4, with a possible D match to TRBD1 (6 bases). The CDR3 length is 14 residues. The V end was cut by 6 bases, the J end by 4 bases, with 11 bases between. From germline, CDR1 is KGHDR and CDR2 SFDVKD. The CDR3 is CATSSGAINEKLFF. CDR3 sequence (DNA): TGTGCCACCAGTTCAGGGGCGATTAATGAAAAACTGTTTTTT.

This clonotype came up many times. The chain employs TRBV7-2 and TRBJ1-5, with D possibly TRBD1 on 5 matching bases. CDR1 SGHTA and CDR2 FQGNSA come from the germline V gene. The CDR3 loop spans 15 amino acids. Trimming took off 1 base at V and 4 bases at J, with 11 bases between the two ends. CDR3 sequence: CASSLDRTRNQPQHF. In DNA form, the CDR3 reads TGTGCCAGCAGCTTAGACCGGACAAGGAATCAGCCCCAGCATTTT.

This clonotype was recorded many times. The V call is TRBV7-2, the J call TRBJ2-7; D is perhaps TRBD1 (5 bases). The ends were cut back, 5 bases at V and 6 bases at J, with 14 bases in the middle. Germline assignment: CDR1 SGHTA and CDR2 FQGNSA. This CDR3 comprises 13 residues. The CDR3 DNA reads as TGTGCCAGCAGCCCCCAGTGGGGCGGCGAGCAGTACTTC. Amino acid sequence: CASSPQWGGEQYF.